This T cell receptor beta chain was sequenced in a study of cytomegalovirus exposure and HLA in healthy donors. Study-level points and caveats: Some TCR beta chains (about 170 of them) were listed as cytomegalovirus-associated. Segments of the TCR beta V type were, in most cases, productive about 87% or about 30% of the time in an earlier analysis.

V was shortened by 4 bases and J by 2 bases, with 17 bases between the two germline ends. The CDR3 extends over 15 amino acids. Germline V gene data show CDR1 as SQVTM and CDR2 as ANQGSEA. For this clone: Its antigen remains unknown.

This PCR relied on a set of 60 Vbeta primers and 13 Jbeta primers. Produced via immunoSEQ multiplex PCR; TCRdb's table is partial and in-frame only. Its table records about 64,000 clones. Material for sequencing was PBMCs. The rearrangement links TRBV29-1 to TRBJ2-5, with D hard to call. The clonotype was recovered from a woman between 18 and 30 years old in good health and CMV-seronegative. The CDR3 region has the DNA TGCAGCGTTGTCGGTCTCTCAAACTCACAAGAGACCCAGTACTTC. Translated: CSVVGLSNSQETQYF.